This T cell receptor (beta chain) was found in a study of T-cell memory formation after mild COVID-19. Whole-study results and caveats: Within pre-infection memory, some responding clones were found, suggesting cross-reactive memory joined.

One entry per CDR3 protein, called by TCRdb with MiXCR from the 5' RACE reads. The sample carries about half a million distinct CDR3 sequences, approximately 18% recorded once. In the case of this clonotype: Its antigen is not identified.

This CDR3 is 15 amino acids long. Trimming cost V 2 bases and J 2 bases, with 13 bases left between them. Germline values: CDR1 MGHDK, CDR2 SYGVNS. The chain is built from TRBV25-1 and TRBJ2-7; D may be TRBD2 (5 bases). The sample consisted of PBMCs or a T cell subset sorted from them (not recorded which). The source is an adult woman who had mild COVID-19 (a few samples of this study predate the infection). Cell type and time point are not known. The CDR3 region has the DNA TGTGCCAGCAGTGAAATTAGGACTGCCGCCTACGAGCAGTACTTC. It yields the protein CASSEIRTAAYEQYF.